The 32 T cell receptor beta chains below all came from one sample that was sequenced in a study of blood T cell repertoires in COVID-19. Clones were read by immunoSEQ multiplex PCR, and TCRdb kept only the in-frame ones, dropping some. Among about 350,000 clones listed, 87% were seen once. The sample consisted of peripheral blood. The receptors derive from a man aged 30 to 45 with COVID-19, enrolled during active disease.

The chain joins TRBV28 to TRBJ2-5; a possible D gene is TRBD1 (6 bases). This CDR3 is 17 amino acids long. The V gene's germline CDR1 is MDHEN and CDR2 SYDVKM. V was shortened by 5 bases and J by 5 bases, with 24 bases between the two germline ends. The CDR3 loop is CASSPAPGASGFETQYF. CDR3 sequence (DNA): TGTGCCAGCAGTCCGGCCCCAGGGGCCTCAGGGTTCGAGACCCAGTACTTC. The full variable domain, completed using reference TRBV28 and TRBJ2-5, is DVKVTQSSRYLVKRTGEKVFLECVQDMDHENMFWYRQDPGLGLRLIYFSYDVKMKEKGDIPEGYSVSREKKERFSLILESASTNQTSMYLCASSPAPGASGFETQYFGPGTRLLVL.

V is TRBV6-5 and J is TRBJ1-5; D is possibly TRBD1 (6 bases). Between the trimmed V and J ends, which lost 2 bases and 7 bases, there was a span of 12 bases. CDR3 length equals 14 residues. Germline V CDR1 and CDR2: MNHEY, SVGAGI. The CDR3 region has the DNA TGTGCCAGCAGTTACGTCAAGGGGGAACAGCCCCAGCATTTT. It codes for CASSYVKGEQPQHF.

V gene TRBV2 combines with J gene TRBJ2-3; possibly TRBD1 for D (6 bases). The germline V gene has CDR1 SNHLY and CDR2 FYNNEI. The CDR3 runs 12 residues. Trimming took off 7 bases at V and 4 bases at J, with 9 bases between the two ends. CDR3: CASNTGPDTQYF. The CDR3 DNA reads TGTGCCAGCAATACAGGGCCAGATACGCAGTATTTT.

The rearrangement links TRBV10-3 to TRBJ2-1, with 13 bases lining up with TRBD2. The CDR3 totals 13 residues. With V trimmed by 11 bases and J by 6 bases, 4 bases remained unmatched. The V gene's germline CDR1 is ENHRY and CDR2 SYGVKD. As DNA, the CDR3 is TGTGCCGTAACTAGCGGGGGGGCCAATGAGCAGTTCTTC. Translated: CAVTSGGANEQFF.

J is TRBJ1-1 and V is TRBV9, with a tentative D call TRBD1 (6 bases). Between the trimmed V and J ends, which lost 3 bases and 0 bases, there was a span of 12 bases. Looked up from germline, CDR1 is SGDLS and CDR2 is YYNGEE. CDR3 size: 15 residues. The CDR3 spells CASSANRDMNTEAFF. The CDR3 DNA reads as TGTGCCAGCAGCGCGAACAGGGACATGAACACTGAAGCTTTCTTT. The variable domain in full, completed from reference TRBV9 and TRBJ1-1, reads DSGVTQTPKHLITATGQRVTLRCSPRSGDLSVYWYQQSLDQGLQFLIQYYNGEERAKGNILERFSAQQFPDLHSELNLSSLELGDSALYFCASSANRDMNTEAFFGQGTRLTVV.

The chain recombines TRBV2 with TRBJ1-1, with D perhaps matching TRBD1 (5 bases). Trimming cost V 6 bases and J 7 bases, with 21 bases left between them. Germline V lookup: CDR1 SNHLY, CDR2 FYNNEI. This CDR3 has 15 amino acids. This CDR3 reads CASRTIGGMLSEAFF. The CDR3 DNA reads as TGTGCCAGCAGAACAATTGGGGGGATGTTAAGTGAAGCTTTCTTT.

The chain employs TRBV5-6 and TRBJ2-7, with D perhaps TRBD2 (5 bases). CDR3 length: 14 residues. Germline loops: CDR1 SGHDT, CDR2 YYEEEE. Trimming took off 4 bases at V and 1 base at J, with 12 bases between the two ends. The CDR3 protein is CASSLPGISYEQYF. The CDR3 DNA reads as TGTGCCAGCAGCCTACCCGGGATTTCCTACGAGCAGTACTTC.

This chain connects TRBV11-2 to TRBJ2-1; no definite D call. CDR1 is SGHAT and CDR2 is FQNNGV in the germline V gene. The CDR3 has 13 residues. The V end lost 0 bases, the J end lost 5 bases, and 5 bases lay between the germline ends. The CDR3 DNA reads TGTGCCAGCAGCTTAGAGCGCCACAATGAGCAGTTCTTC. Protein sequence: CASSLERHNEQFF.

The rearrangement links TRBV5-1 to TRBJ1-5; a weak D match, TRBD1 (5 bases). V was clipped by 4 bases and J by 0 bases, with 20 bases between them. The CDR3 is 18 residues long. The germline V gene has CDR1 SGHRS and CDR2 YFSETQ. The CDR3 region has the DNA TGCGCCAGCAGCCATAGACAGAAGCTAAGTTTTAGCAATCAGCCCCAGCATTTT. Translation: CASSHRQKLSFSNQPQHF. The full variable domain, with the rest looked up from reference TRBV5-1 and TRBJ1-5, is KAGVTQTPRYLIKTRGQQVTLSCSPISGHRSVSWYQQTPGQGLQFLFEYFSETQRNKGNFPGRFSGRQFSNSRSEMNVSTLELGDSALYLCASSHRQKLSFSNQPQHFGDGTRLSIL.

The chain recombines TRBV7-2 with TRBJ1-5; D is unclear. V gave up 2 bases and J gave up 2 bases, with 10 bases separating them. The germline CDR1 and CDR2 sequences are SGHTA and FQGNSA. There are 15 residues in the CDR3. CDR3 region: CASSLSMVGNQPQHF. DNA of the CDR3: TGTGCCAGCAGCTTATCGATGGTAGGCAATCAGCCCCAGCATTTT.

This chain connects TRBV30 to TRBJ1-4, with D perhaps TRBD1 (5 bases). The V gene's germline CDR1 is GTSNPN and CDR2 SVGIG (reference sequence). V lost 2 bases, J lost 8 bases, and 9 bases lay in between. This CDR3 region has 12 residues. The CDR3 DNA is TGTGCCTGGAGTATGAAGGGGGAAAAACTGTTTTTT. It codes for CAWSMKGEKLFF. The whole variable domain, filled in from reference TRBV30 and TRBJ1-4, reads SQTIHQWPATLVQPVGSPLSLECTVEGTSNPNLYWYRQAAGRGLQLLFYSVGIGQISSEVPQNLSASRPQDRQFILSSKKLLLSDSGFYLCAWSMKGEKLFFGSGTQLSVL.

The V and J genes are TRBV21-1 and TRBJ1-1; the DNA was not compared with TRBD1, the D call given in the table. TRBV21-1 has pseudogene status. The CDR3 has 16 amino acids. Written as DNA, the CDR3 is TGTGCCAGCAGCAAAGGAAAAAACAGGGAGCACACTGAAGCTTTCTTT. Its protein product is CASSKGKNREHTEAFF.

This chain connects TRBV5-6 to TRBJ1-4, with a weak D call TRBD1 (5 bases). Germline V lookup: CDR1 SGHDT, CDR2 YYEEEE. The germline V and J ends were trimmed by 2 bases and 8 bases, with 13 bases remaining between them. CDR3 length equals 14 residues. In DNA, the CDR3 is TGTGCCAGCAGCTTATCCGCGGGGCGGGAAAAACTGTTTTTT. Encoded protein: CASSLSAGREKLFF. The complete variable domain, with remaining parts taken from reference TRBV5-6 and TRBJ1-4, reads DAGVTQSPTHLIKTRGQQVTLRCSPKSGHDTVSWYQQALGQGPQFIFQYYEEEERQRGNFPDRFSGHQFPNYSSELNVNALLLGDSALYLCASSLSAGREKLFFGSGTQLSVL.

In its sample, this clone was seen a few times. The chain links TRBV10-3 to TRBJ1-4; D might be TRBD1 (6 bases). CDR1 and CDR2 (germline): ENHRY, SYGVKD. CDR3 length: 14 residues. V was clipped by 6 bases and J by 6 bases, with 14 bases between them. This CDR3 is CAISSQGGDEKLFF. The DNA for the CDR3 is TGTGCCATCAGCTCACAGGGTGGGGATGAAAAACTGTTTTTT.

This clone showed up many times. The chain joins TRBV5-1 to TRBJ1-2; no reliable D call. Trimming stripped 0 bases from V and 8 bases from J, with 14 bases between. Germline values: CDR1 SGHRS, CDR2 YFSETQ. The CDR3 is 14 residues long. The CDR3 bases are TGCGCCAGCAGCTTGGCCGACCGCGCGGGCGGCTACACCTTC. Residues: CASSLADRAGGYTF.

The DNA of the CDR3 is TGTGCCACCAGTGATGGGGGGACCTTAAATTCACCCCTCCACTTT. Its translation: CATSDGGTLNSPLHF. This chain links TRBV24-1 with TRBJ1-6; tentatively, D is TRBD1 (5 bases). The CDR3 runs 15 residues. Germline V CDR1 and CDR2: KGHDR, SFDVKD. Trimming left V 3 bases short and J 7 bases short, with 12 bases between.

The chain is built from TRBV4-2 and TRBJ1-1, with TRBD1 matching 7 bases. In germline, CDR1 is LGHNA, CDR2 YNFKEQ. V trimming: 0 bases; J trimming: 1 base; junction bases outside the gene matches: 5. The CDR3 runs to 16 residues. In nucleotides, the CDR3 is TGTGCCAGCAGCCAAGACCGGGACAGAACGAACACTGAAGCTTTCTTT. Its translation: CASSQDRDRTNTEAFF.

The chain joins TRBV28 to TRBJ2-7; D might be TRBD2 (6 bases). V was shortened by 4 bases and J by 5 bases, with 15 bases between the two germline ends. Germline values: CDR1 MDHEN, CDR2 SYDVKM. The length of the CDR3 is 14 residues. Here the CDR3 reads CASSSDRTGDEQYF. In nucleotides, the CDR3 is TGTGCCAGCAGTTCAGATAGGACGGGGGACGAGCAGTACTTC.

The chain combines TRBV7-9 with TRBJ2-1; 9 nucleotides line up with TRBD1. After removal of 4 bases from V and 2 bases from J, the junction contained 9 bases not matched to a gene. The CDR3 is 17 residues long. Germline CDR1 SEHNR, CDR2 FQNEAQ (reference sequence). The CDR3 DNA reads TGTGCCAGCAGCTCTCGGACAGGGGAGGGGGCCTACAATGAGCAGTTCTTC. Its translation is CASSSRTGEGAYNEQFF.

This chain links TRBV6-4 with TRBJ1-2, with 11 positions matching TRBD1. The ends lost 6 bases at V and 11 bases at J; junction bases unmatched: 5. The CDR3 covers 12 residues. The germline V gene has CDR1 MRHNA and CDR2 SNTAGT. The CDR3 here is CASSPGTGGYTF. CDR3 DNA sequence: TGTGCCAGCAGCCCCGGGACAGGGGGGTACACCTTC.

The chain links TRBV18 to TRBJ1-4; D unclear. The V gene's germline CDR1 is KGHSH and CDR2 LQKENI. The CDR3 sequence is 12 residues long. Trimming cost V 5 bases and J 10 bases, with 11 bases left between them. The CDR3 loop reads CASSSGEGKLFF. CDR3 bases: TGTGCCAGCTCAAGCGGGGAGGGAAAACTGTTTTTT.

The chain couples TRBV12-2 to TRBJ2-3; TRBD1, the table's D call, was not compared with the DNA. TRBV12-2 is a listed pseudogene. This CDR3 region has 18 residues. The CDR3 coding sequence is TGTGCAAGTCGCCCTAGCATGCACCGGGACAGGGGGACAGATACGCAGTATTTT. Protein sequence: CASRPSMHRDRGTDTQYF.

This clone was picked up one time. The chain carries TRBV5-1 and TRBJ1-2; maybe TRBD1 (5 bases). Germline V gene sequence: CDR1 SGHRS, CDR2 YFSETQ. The CDR3 covers 14 residues. Trimming took off 7 bases at V and 7 bases at J, with 20 bases between the two ends. CDR3 in amino acids: CASAPHRDWSGYTF. The CDR3 region has the DNA TGCGCCAGCGCCCCTCACCGGGACTGGTCTGGCTACACCTTC.

V usage is TRBV6-5 and J usage is TRBJ2-5; possibly TRBD1 for D (6 bases). Germline loops: CDR1 MNHEY, CDR2 SVGAGI. Trimming left V 5 bases short and J 4 bases short, with 11 bases between. The CDR3 runs to 13 residues. CDR3 DNA sequence: TGTGCCAGCAGTACAGGGTCGGGAGAGACCCAGTACTTC. This translates into CASSTGSGETQYF.

The V gene is TRBV7-9, the J gene TRBJ1-1; the match to TRBD1 covers 9 bases. The CDR3 has 16 amino acids. Per the germline V gene, CDR1 is SEHNR and CDR2 is FQNEAQ (reference sequence). The V segment lost 3 bases and the J segment 6 bases; nucleotides outside the gene matches: 11. CDR3 amino acids: CASSFAYRGQGAEAFF. CDR3 bases: TGTGCCAGCAGCTTCGCTTACAGGGGGCAGGGGGCTGAAGCTTTCTTT.

The chain has TRBV12-5 and TRBJ1-1; D may be TRBD1 (5 bases). The CDR3 loop spans 12 amino acids. Germline CDR1 reads LGHNT; CDR2 reads FRNRAP. V shed 5 bases and J shed 5 bases, with 9 bases lying between them. Here the CDR3 reads CASGDGGTEAFF. CDR3 sequence (DNA): TGTGCTAGTGGTGACGGGGGGACTGAAGCTTTCTTT. Full variable domain (rest looked up from reference TRBV12-5 and TRBJ1-1): DARVTQTPRHKVTEMGQEVTMRCQPILGHNTVFWYRQTMMQGLELLAYFRNRAPLDDSGMPKDRFSAEMPDATLATLKIQPSEPRDSAVYFCASGDGGTEAFFGQGTRLTVV.

This rearrangement joins TRBV9 to TRBJ1-3; no definite D call. Trimming removed 6 bases at V and 0 bases at J, with 4 bases between. The CDR3 contains 12 residues. CDR1 is SGDLS, CDR2 YYNGEE, per germline. The CDR3: CASTRSGNTIYF. DNA for the CDR3: TGTGCCAGCACTCGCTCTGGAAACACCATATATTTT.

The gene calls are TRBV6-5 and TRBJ1-2, with D perhaps matching TRBD1 (5 bases). V lost 5 bases to trimming and J lost 1 base, with 11 bases between them. The CDR3 totals 14 residues. Germline V lookup: CDR1 MNHEY, CDR2 SVGAGI. The chain's CDR3 is CASSLQGINYGYTF. The CDR3 nucleotides are TGTGCCAGCAGTCTTCAGGGAATTAACTATGGCTACACCTTC.

CDR3 sequence reads: CASSYMNTGELFF. CDR3 nucleotide sequence: TGTGCCAGCAGTTATATGAACACCGGGGAGCTGTTTTTT. The chain carries TRBV27 and TRBJ2-2, with D unclear. Germline V gene data show CDR1 as MNHEY and CDR2 as SMNVEV (reference sequence). V shed 4 bases and J shed 1 base, with 4 bases lying between them. The CDR3 consists of 13 residues.

The chain links TRBV3-1 (or the pseudogene TRBV3-2) to TRBJ2-1, with D unresolved. Trimming took off 4 bases at V and 10 bases at J, with 11 bases between the two ends. The CDR3 consists of 12 residues. The germline gives CDR1 LGHDT, CDR2 YNNKEL (reference sequence). The CDR3 loop is CASSLYYREQFF. The CDR3 DNA sequence: TGTGCCAGCAGCCTATACTACCGAGAGCAGTTCTTC.

The chain joins TRBV10-3 to TRBJ2-1; 8 positions match TRBD2. The CDR3 covers 15 residues. Germline trimming cut 4 bases from V and 8 bases from J; bases unmatched to any gene: 10. Germline CDR1 and CDR2: ENHRY and SYGVKD. The CDR3: CAISASGLGFYEQFF. The CDR3 nucleotides are TGTGCCATCAGTGCGTCGGGACTAGGGTTCTATGAGCAGTTCTTC.

In its sample, this clone was seen once. The chain is built from TRBV27 and TRBJ2-7; TRBD2 is a possible D gene (7 bases). The V gene lost 5 bases and the J gene lost 3 bases, with 14 bases spanning the gap. CDR1 and CDR2 from the germline V gene are MNHEY and SMNVEV (reference sequence). The CDR3 extends over 14 amino acids. This CDR3 is CASSPRGGYYEQYF. The CDR3 nucleotides read TGTGCCAGCAGTCCGAGGGGGGGATACTACGAGCAGTACTTC.